What follows are 23 T cell receptor beta chains derived from one specimen sequenced in a study of blood T cells in healthy people across ages. The second PCR ran roughly 7 to 11 cycles with a sample-barcoded 5' primer and J-beta primers. Via MiXCR, TCRdb re-called the 5' RACE reads, giving one row per CDR3 protein. The sample carries 700,000 to 950,000 distinct CDR3 sequences, 58% recorded once. Sequenced input: blood. These receptors all stem from a man aged 25 to 40 in good health.

The rearrangement links TRBV28 to TRBJ2-5; 9 bases map to TRBD2. The J call is in doubt because the DNA end fits TRBJ2-7 better. CDR1 and CDR2 from the germline V gene are MDHEN and SYDVKM. The CDR3 runs to 13 residues. CDR3 sequence (DNA): TGTGCCAGCACTAGCGGGACGTTCTACGAGCAGTACTTC. Translated, it gives CASTSGTFYEQYF.

The chain combines TRBV12-3 or TRBV12-4 with TRBJ2-1, with TRBD2 identical over 8 bases. V was pared by 4 bases and J by 3 bases, with 5 bases of the junction left unmatched. This CDR3 has 15 residues. The CDR3 loop is CASSSYSGDYNEQFF. The CDR3 DNA is TGTGCCAGCAGTTCTTATAGCGGGGACTACAATGAGCAGTTCTTC.

This sequence joins TRBV6-2 or TRBV6-3 and TRBJ2-5; TRBD2 matches 11 bases. Judging by the DNA end, TRBJ2-7 fits better; the J call may be wrong. Germline values: CDR1 MNHEY, CDR2 SVGEGT. CDR3 size: 15 residues. The CDR3 sequence: CASSYTGTSGDEQYF. The CDR3 nucleotides are TGTGCCAGCAGTTACACTGGGACTAGCGGAGACGAGCAGTACTTC.

This clonotype appeared many times. The rearrangement links TRBV7-2 to TRBJ2-7; 7 bases are a match to TRBD1. In germline, CDR1 is SGHTA, CDR2 FQGNSA. Losses at the gene ends were 3 bases for V and 3 bases for J; bases not matched to a gene: 2. CDR3 size: 13 residues. CDR3: CASSLTGNYEQYF. The CDR3 nucleotides are TGTGCCAGCAGCTTGACAGGGAACTACGAGCAGTACTTC.

V and J are TRBV7-2 and TRBJ1-4, with a weak D call TRBD1 (6 bases). V shed 5 bases and J shed 8 bases, with 24 bases lying between them. There are 17 residues in the CDR3. Per the germline V gene, CDR1 is SGHTA and CDR2 is FQGNSA. The CDR3, as DNA: TGTGCCAGCAGCCCCGTTATGCTCAGGGGAAGGTGGGAAAAACTGTTTTTT. As protein: CASSPVMLRGRWEKLFF.

V is TRBV2 and J is TRBJ1-2; TRBD1 matches at 7 bases. Germline values: CDR1 SNHLY, CDR2 FYNNEI. V dropped 8 bases and J dropped 0; count of bases not matched to a gene: 3. This CDR3 has 13 amino acids. CDR3 protein: CASRQGPNYGYTF. The CDR3 nucleotides are TGTGCCAGCCGACAGGGACCTAACTATGGCTACACCTTC.

J is TRBJ2-7 and V is TRBV15; D uncertain. Between the trimmed V and J ends, which lost 0 bases and 4 bases, there was a span of 7 bases. CDR1 and CDR2 from the germline V gene are LNHNV and YYDKDF (reference sequence). The CDR3 sequence is 13 residues long. CDR3 sequence (DNA): TGTGCCACCAGCAGAGATTGGCAGTACGAGCAGTACTTC. As protein: CATSRDWQYEQYF.

V gene TRBV29-1 combines with J gene TRBJ2-7, with 10 bases identical to TRBD2. The V segment lost 0 bases and the J segment 5 bases; nucleotides outside the gene matches: 4. From germline, CDR1 is SQVTM and CDR2 ANQGSEA. The CDR3 length is 14 residues. CDR3 region: CSVEESSGSDEQYF. The CDR3 DNA reads as TGCAGCGTTGAAGAATCTAGCGGGAGCGACGAGCAGTACTTC.

In this sample, this clonotype turned up a few times. The V gene is TRBV7-2, the J gene TRBJ1-4, with 7 bases aligning to TRBD1. CDR3 length: 15 amino acids. Trimming took 5 bases from V and 7 from J; bases not matched to a gene: 10. From germline, CDR1 is SGHTA and CDR2 FQGNSA. The CDR3 coding sequence is TGTGCCAGCAGCGAAGGGGACAGATTCGTTGAAAAACTGTTTTTT. Translated, it gives CASSEGDRFVEKLFF.

This chain links TRBV21-1 with TRBJ2-5. The assigned J gene may be wrong: the sequence end matches TRBJ2-7 better. TRBV21-1 is a listed pseudogene. This CDR3 has 14 residues. The CDR3 DNA follows: TGTGCCAGCAGCAAAGGGCCTGGGTTCTTCGAGCAGTACTTC. The encoded protein is CASSKGPGFFEQYF.

This chain connects TRBV5-6 to TRBJ2-3; 12 positions match TRBD2. CDR3 size: 17 residues. Germline CDR1 is SGHDT and CDR2 is YYEEEE. The V segment lost 3 bases and the J segment 4 bases; nucleotides outside the gene matches: 9. The CDR3 nucleotides are TGTGCCAGCAGCTCACTAGCGGGGGGAAAGGGCGCAGATACGCAGTATTTT. Encoded protein: CASSSLAGGKGADTQYF.

This clonotype was counted only a few times. J is TRBJ2-3 and V is TRBV27, with D maybe TRBD1 (6 bases). V shed 7 bases and J shed 1 base, with 15 bases lying between them. The CDR3 extends over 15 amino acids. Germline-derived CDR1 and CDR2 are MNHEY and SMNVEV (reference sequence). Here the CDR3 reads CASTSRGSRTDTQYF. The CDR3 DNA reads TGTGCCAGCACGTCGAGGGGGTCTCGCACAGATACGCAGTATTTT.

This sequence joins TRBV20-1 and TRBJ2-7; 9 bases match TRBD2. CDR3 length: 14 residues. CDR1 and CDR2 from the germline V gene are DFQATT and SNEGSKA (reference sequence). J was trimmed by 3 bases and V by 6 bases; bases with no gene match: 9. CDR3 sequence: CSAPLGSGSYEQYF. The CDR3 DNA follows: TGCAGTGCCCCCCTGGGTAGCGGGAGCTACGAGCAGTACTTC.

The genes are TRBV6-2 or TRBV6-3 and TRBJ1-5, with a weak D call TRBD1 (6 bases). Germline assignment: CDR1 MNHEY and CDR2 SVGEGT. The CDR3 length is 14 residues. V lost 7 bases and J lost 7, with 17 bases in between. The DNA of the CDR3 is TGTGCCAGCAATCGGGCAGGGGCGGGACAGCCCCAGCATTTT. It specifies CASNRAGAGQPQHF.

V usage is TRBV6-2 or TRBV6-3 and J usage is TRBJ2-1; 9 nucleotides line up with TRBD2. The CDR3 runs 15 residues. From germline, CDR1 is MNHEY and CDR2 SVGEGT. With V trimmed by 4 bases and J by 6 bases, 7 bases remained unmatched. This CDR3 reads CASSFGTSPSNEQFF. The CDR3 DNA reads as TGTGCCAGCAGTTTCGGGACTAGCCCGAGCAATGAGCAGTTCTTC.

This CDR3 is CASSQRGSSNEQFF. Here the CDR3 DNA reads TGCGCCAGCAGCCAGAGGGGTTCTAGCAATGAGCAGTTCTTC. This rearrangement joins TRBV4-3 to TRBJ2-1; D is perhaps TRBD1 or TRBD2 (5 bases each). The V gene lost 3 bases and the J gene lost 6 bases, with 12 bases spanning the gap. The CDR3 has 14 residues. Per the germline V gene, CDR1 is LGHNA and CDR2 is YSLEER.

This clonotype appeared once. The chain couples TRBV10-3 to TRBJ1-1; unclear D gene. There are 13 residues in the CDR3. The V gene's germline CDR1 is ENHRY and CDR2 SYGVKD. V was clipped by 10 bases and J by 1 base, with 13 bases between them. The DNA of the CDR3 is TGTGCCACCACAAGGGATGAGAACACTGAAGCTTTCTTT. It encodes CATTRDENTEAFF.

The chain employs TRBV7-6 and TRBJ2-7, with D perhaps matching TRBD1 (6 bases). The V end was cut by 2 bases, the J end by 4 bases, with 15 bases between. The CDR3 sequence is 15 residues long. Germline V gene data show CDR1 as SGHVS and CDR2 as FNYEAQ. The CDR3 DNA is TGTGCCAGCAGCTTACAGGGGACGATGGGATACGAGCAGTACTTC. Residues: CASSLQGTMGYEQYF.

The rearrangement uses TRBV4-3 and TRBJ2-1, with 12 bases that match TRBD2. CDR3 length equals 19 residues. Losses at the gene ends were 0 bases for V and 0 bases for J; bases not matched to a gene: 6. The germline CDR1 and CDR2 sequences are LGHNA and YSLEER. CDR3 region: CASSQETSGGSSSYNEQFF. Here the CDR3 DNA reads TGCGCCAGCAGCCAAGAAACTAGCGGGGGGTCTAGCTCCTACAATGAGCAGTTCTTC.

The genes are TRBV7-9 and TRBJ2-1; TRBD1 is a possible D gene (5 bases). The CDR3 runs 17 residues. Germline CDR1 is SEHNR and CDR2 is FQNEAQ (reference sequence). The germline V and J ends were trimmed by 0 bases and 2 bases, with 14 bases remaining between them. The CDR3 loop is CASSLARGAGTYNEQFF. The CDR3 coding sequence is TGTGCCAGCAGCTTAGCGCGTGGGGCAGGGACCTACAATGAGCAGTTCTTC.

This clonotype was observed a single time. This chain joins TRBV3-1 and TRBJ2-1; 9 nucleotides match TRBD2. CDR1 LGHDT and CDR2 YNNKEL come from the germline V gene (reference sequence). The CDR3 sequence is 15 residues long. Germline trimming cut 6 bases from V and 6 bases from J; bases unmatched to any gene: 9. The CDR3 loop is CASRPSGRNGNEQFF. The CDR3 DNA follows: TGTGCCAGCAGACCGAGCGGGAGGAATGGCAATGAGCAGTTCTTC.

The rearrangement joins TRBV2 to TRBJ2-5; 7 nucleotides align to TRBD2. Germline CDR1 is SNHLY and CDR2 is FYNNEI. The CDR3 length is 14 residues. V shed 6 bases, J shed 4 bases, and the junction held 8 bases outside the gene matches. The CDR3 reads CASRQRLAVETQYF. The DNA for the CDR3 is TGTGCCAGCAGACAAAGGCTAGCGGTAGAGACCCAGTACTTC.

This clonotype appeared once. The CDR3 spells CAWTSGGETQYF. CDR3 in DNA: TGTGCCTGGACTAGCGGGGGGGAGACCCAGTACTTC. The V and J genes are TRBV30 and TRBJ2-7, with 11 bases lining up with TRBD2. The last part of the DNA fits TRBJ2-5 better; the J call may be wrong. The CDR3 totals 12 residues. CDR1 is GTSNPN, CDR2 SVGIG, per germline (reference sequence).